This TCR beta chain was captured in a study of shared clonotypes between healthy human individuals. Whole-study results and caveats: All-four-donor shared clonotypes had higher generation probabilities than non-shared clonotypes did.

Clones were sequenced by immunoSEQ multiplex PCR, and TCRdb holds only the in-frame ones, with some missing. The sample lists roughly 550,000 clones, around 95% occurring once. CD8 cells classed as naive were CD45RO-negative and positively selected for CCR7, excluding terminally differentiated effector memory CD45RA+ cells. This CDR3 has 16 residues. Trimming took 8 bases from V and 4 from J; bases not matched to a gene: 11. Germline V gene lookup returns CDR1 MNHEY and CDR2 SMNVEV (reference sequence). As for this clone: The target antigen is unknown.

This chain uses TRBV27 with TRBJ2-6, with TRBD1 identical over 7 bases. Sequencing was carried out using naive CD8+ T cells sorted from blood. The sequence came from a young woman in good health. DNA of the CDR3: TGTGCCAGCGGTGTACAGGGGTTTACAGGGGCCAACGTCCTGACTTTC. Its translation is CASGVQGFTGANVLTF.